A single sample gave rise to the 20 T cell receptor beta chains below, sequenced in a study of graft-versus-host responses after intestinal transplantation. Method: immunoSEQ multiplex PCR; TCRdb's copy keeps in-frame clones and lacks some. This table has about 110,000 clones, 90% to 95% appearing once. The antigens for these receptors are not known. Sequenced material: unstimulated CD8+ T cells sorted from spleen or lymph node cells, taken before transplant. The receptors derive from a human donor who was the organ donor for an intestinal transplant.

The chain links TRBV18 to TRBJ2-5; TRBD1 might be the D (5 bases). Trimming cost V 4 bases and J 10 bases, with 13 bases left between them. The germline CDR1 and CDR2 sequences are KGHSH and LQKENI. CDR3 size: 12 residues. The CDR3 DNA sequence: TGTGCCAGCTCACGTTACCCAGGGATCCAGTACTTC. This gives the protein CASSRYPGIQYF.

The rearrangement links TRBV7-9 to TRBJ2-5; D is undetermined. Germline assignment: CDR1 SEHNR and CDR2 FQNEAQ (reference sequence). The CDR3 contains 16 residues. Between the trimmed V and J ends, which lost 4 bases and 4 bases, there was a span of 19 bases. CDR3 DNA sequence: TGTGCCAGCAGCTGGGGTGCGAAGCTAGTCGGAGAGACCCAGTACTTC. Protein sequence: CASSWGAKLVGETQYF.

V and J are TRBV30 and TRBJ2-7; 11 positions agree with TRBD2. V was clipped by 3 bases and J by 3 bases; unmatched bases: 1. CDR3 length: 13 residues. In germline, CDR1 is GTSNPN, CDR2 SVGIG (reference sequence). CDR3 DNA sequence: TGTGCCTGGAGACTAGCGGGGGTCTACGAGCAGTACTTC. Translated: CAWRLAGVYEQYF.

The CDR3: CASSYDRAPDTQYF. The CDR3 region has the DNA TGTGCCAGCAGTTATGACAGGGCCCCAGATACGCAGTATTTT. This rearrangement joins TRBV6-6 to TRBJ2-3, with 7 bases lining up with TRBD1. This CDR3 has 14 residues. The germline gives CDR1 MNHNY, CDR2 SVGAGI (reference sequence). V was clipped by 3 bases and J by 4 bases; unmatched bases: 4.

This sequence joins TRBV11-3 and TRBJ1-1; TRBD1 matches 11 bases. Germline CDR1 SGHNT, CDR2 YENEEA. V lost 5 bases to trimming and J lost 4 bases; unmatched junction nucleotides: 3. The CDR3 runs to 14 residues. CDR3 amino acids: CASSEGTGGTEAFF. The CDR3 nucleotides read TGTGCCAGCAGCGAGGGGACAGGGGGCACTGAAGCTTTCTTT. Supplemented by reference TRBV11-3 and TRBJ1-1, the full variable domain reads EAGVVQSPRYKIIEKKQPVAFWCNPISGHNTLYWYLQNLGQGPELLIRYENEEAVDDSQLPKDRFSAERLKGVDSTLKIQPAELGDSAVYLCASSEGTGGTEAFFGQGTRLTVV.

The chain combines TRBV13 with TRBJ2-7, with D perhaps matching TRBD2 (6 bases). Trimming took 5 bases from V and 12 from J, leaving 17 bases between them. The germline V gene encodes CDR1 PRHDT and CDR2 FYEKMQ (reference sequence). The length of the CDR3 is 12 residues. CDR3 bases: TGTGCCAGCAGCCCCGGTGGCGGGGACCGGTACTTC. Translated, it gives CASSPGGGDRYF. Full variable domain (remainder filled in from reference TRBV13 and TRBJ2-7): AAGVIQSPRHLIKEKRETATLKCYPIPRHDTVYWYQQGPGQDPQFLISFYEKMQSDKGSIPDRFSAQQFSDYHSELNMSSLELGDSALYFCASSPGGGDRYFGPGTRLTVT.

The V call is TRBV30, the J call TRBJ2-1, with TRBD2 matching 12 bases. The V gene's germline CDR1 is GTSNPN and CDR2 SVGIG (reference sequence). The CDR3 is 14 residues long. With 1 base clipped from V and 10 bases from J, the junction kept 5 bases outside the gene matches. In nucleotides, the CDR3 is TGTGCCTGGAGTGGGGGACTAGCGGGCGCGGAGCAGTTCTTC. The encoded protein is CAWSGGLAGAEQFF.

V is TRBV7-8 and J is TRBJ2-5; D might be TRBD1 (5 bases). The V and J ends lost 1 base and 2 bases respectively, with 11 bases between them. The CDR3 spans 15 residues. Germline V CDR1 and CDR2: SGHVS, FQNEAQ. This CDR3 reads CASSLGAGIQETQYF. The CDR3, as DNA: TGTGCCAGCAGCTTAGGGGCAGGGATTCAAGAGACCCAGTACTTC.

The rearrangement links TRBV6-5 to TRBJ2-1, with D possibly matching TRBD1 (6 bases). The CDR3 has 14 residues. Germline V gives CDR1 MNHEY, CDR2 SVGAGI. Between the trimmed V and J ends, which lost 0 bases and 7 bases, there was a span of 10 bases. Here the CDR3 reads CASSYSDSSNEQFF. In nucleotides, the CDR3 is TGTGCCAGCAGTTACTCGGACAGTTCAAATGAGCAGTTCTTC.

The CDR3 DNA sequence: TGTGCCAGCAGTTTTAGGAGGGGGGGTGACAGCCTCTCCTACGAGCAGTACTTC. Translated, it gives CASSFRRGGDSLSYEQYF. The rearrangement links TRBV28 to TRBJ2-7; the D gene is possibly TRBD2 (7 bases). The CDR3 is made up of 18 amino acids. CDR1 is MDHEN, CDR2 SYDVKM, per germline. Trimming shortened V by 3 bases and J by 0 bases, and 21 bases separated the two germline ends.

The rearrangement uses TRBV10-2 and TRBJ2-5; no firm D call. Germline V gene sequence: CDR1 WSHSY, CDR2 SAAADI. V gave up 0 bases and J gave up 4 bases, with 12 bases separating them. The CDR3 length is 15 residues. The CDR3 reads CASSESARRAETQYF. The CDR3 DNA sequence: TGCGCCAGCAGTGAGTCGGCCCGAAGGGCAGAGACCCAGTACTTC.

The V gene is TRBV10-1, the J gene TRBJ2-7; tentative D call: TRBD2 (5 bases). Germline loops: CDR1 WNHNN, CDR2 SYGVQD (reference sequence). The CDR3 is made up of 12 amino acids. Trimming pared 3 bases from V and 7 bases from J, leaving 10 bases between. The CDR3 DNA is TGCGCCAGCAGTGAAACGGGGTGGGAGCAGTACTTC. It encodes CASSETGWEQYF.

This sequence joins TRBV19 and TRBJ1-5; TRBD1 might be the D (6 bases). The germline V gene has CDR1 LNHDA and CDR2 SQIVND (reference sequence). This CDR3 region has 16 residues. The ends were cut back, 5 bases at V and 0 bases at J, with 14 bases in the middle. CDR3 in amino acids: CASSSPGEGSNQPQHF. CDR3 in DNA: TGTGCCAGTAGTTCCCCAGGGGAGGGTAGCAATCAGCCCCAGCATTTT.

The CDR3 spells CSAADRGAGELFF. The CDR3, as DNA: TGCAGCGCCGCGGACAGGGGAGCCGGGGAGCTGTTTTTT. The chain joins TRBV29-1 to TRBJ2-2; 9 bases align to TRBD1. This CDR3 has 13 residues. V dropped 7 bases and J dropped 6; count of bases not matched to a gene: 6. CDR1 is SQVTM and CDR2 is ANQGSEA in the germline V gene.

The chain joins TRBV10-3 to TRBJ1-2; weak D call: TRBD1 (6 bases). Per germline, CDR1 ENHRY and CDR2 SYGVKD. Trimming took 10 bases from V and 5 from J, leaving 14 bases between them. The length of the CDR3 is 12 residues. The CDR3 spells CATGRGLYGYTF. The CDR3 bases are TGTGCCACAGGGAGGGGGTTATATGGCTACACCTTC.

This clone showed up just once. The chain links TRBV6-1 to TRBJ2-7, with D possibly being TRBD1 or TRBD2 (5 bases each). V was clipped by 11 bases and J by 3 bases, with 17 bases between them. This CDR3 is built from 13 residues. CDR1 is MNHNS and CDR2 is SASEGT in the germline V gene. The CDR3, as DNA: TGTGCCTCGGTTCCCGGGGCCAACTACGAGCAGTACTTC. It translates to CASVPGANYEQYF.

The V call is TRBV27, the J call TRBJ2-5, with D hard to call. V lost 11 bases to trimming and J lost 0 bases, with 13 bases between them. Germline values: CDR1 MNHEY, CDR2 SMNVEV (reference sequence). The CDR3 contains 13 residues. CDR3 nucleotides: TGTGCCTGCCGTGAGTGGGACCAAGAGACCCAGTACTTC. Its protein is CACREWDQETQYF.

This clone was found once. The CDR3 here is CASSFIGETYEQYF. DNA of the CDR3: TGTGCCAGCAGCTTCATCGGAGAAACCTACGAGCAGTACTTC. This chain links TRBV7-6 with TRBJ2-7; no clear D. The CDR3 contains 14 residues. V was pared by 3 bases and J by 2 bases, with 11 bases between. In germline, CDR1 is SGHVS, CDR2 FNYEAQ. Full variable domain (missing parts from reference TRBV7-6 and TRBJ2-7): GAGVSQSPRYKVTKRGQDVALRCDPISGHVSLYWYRQALGQGPEFLTYFNYEAQQDKSGLPNDRFSAERPEGSISTLTIQRTEQRDSAMYRCASSFIGETYEQYFGPGTRLTVT.

This CDR3 reads CASGSGNEQFF. DNA for the CDR3: TGTGCCAGCGGATCAGGGAATGAGCAGTTCTTC. The chain recombines TRBV14 with TRBJ2-1; possible D gene TRBD1, 5 bases. CDR1 is SGHDN, CDR2 FVKESK, per germline. The CDR3 has 11 residues. Trimming pared 8 bases from V and 7 bases from J, leaving 9 bases between. Supplemented by reference TRBV14 and TRBJ2-1, the full variable domain reads EAGVTQFPSHSVIEKGQTVTLRCDPISGHDNLYWYRRVMGKEIKFLLHFVKESKQDESGMPNNRFLAERTGGTYSTLKVQPAELEDSGVYFCASGSGNEQFFGPGTRLTVL.

The J gene is TRBJ2-7, the V gene TRBV6-5, with D unclear. Germline loops: CDR1 MNHEY, CDR2 SVGAGI. The CDR3 runs to 14 residues. V shed 5 bases and J shed 7 bases, with 18 bases lying between them. CDR3 sequence: CASSLDDTLGEQYF. DNA for the CDR3: TGTGCCAGCAGTCTCGATGACACCCTGGGGGAGCAGTACTTC.